The rows below give T cell receptor beta chains drawn from one sample of a study of T cell responses to AZD1222 COVID-19 vaccine. The repertoire was sequenced with immunoSEQ multiplex PCR; TCRdb's copy has only in-frame clones and lacks some. The data hold roughly 93,000 clones, with over 85% observed a single time. Sequenced material: peripheral blood, taken 28 days after the second AZD1222 dose. These receptors were obtained from an adult who received the AZD1222 COVID-19 vaccine. Each CDR3 is given with its conserved first and last residue. Fields, in order: J gene, D gene, V gene, clone size, CDR3 DNA, CDR3 protein. A D gene is named only where the DNA matches it firmly. Clone size is stated in some rows and not others, as once, few, many or a class when expanded.

>TRBJ1-1|TRBD1|TRBV6-5|NA
TGTGCCAGCAGTTACGAGCCAGGGGGCCGCAACACTGAAGCTTTCTTT
CASSYEPGGRNTEAFF
>TRBJ1-2|NA|TRBV4-1|NA
TGCGCCAGCAGCCCCGGGGACGAGCCCCCGGAACGAAGCTACACCTTC
CASSPGDEPPERSYTF
>TRBJ2-5|NA|TRBV28|NA
TGTGCCAGCAGCTTATTAAAGCAGGGGTTTCAAGAGACCCAGTACTTC
CASSLLKQGFQETQYF
>TRBJ2-2|TRBD2|TRBV10-3|NA
TGTGCCATCAGTGACCGGCTAGCGGGGGGAACCAGGAACACCGGGGAGCTGTTTTTT
CAISDRLAGGTRNTGELFF
>TRBJ1-1|NA|TRBV9|NA
TGTGCCAGCAGCGTAGCCACTTCGGGGGTAGAAGCTTTCTTT
CASSVATSGVEAFF
>TRBJ1-2|NA|TRBV4-2|NA
TGTGCCAGCAGCCAAGATAGGGGAGCTAACTATGGCTACACCTTC
CASSQDRGANYGYTF
>TRBJ2-2|NA|TRBV15|NA
TGTGCCACCGGGGAAGGGCGAACCGGGGAGCTGTTTTTT
CATGEGRTGELFF
>TRBJ1-1|NA|TRBV12-3/TRBV12-4|NA
TGTGCCAGCACGAGTTCAGGGGCCACTGAAGCTTTCTTT
CASTSSGATEAFF
>TRBJ2-7|NA|TRBV21-1|NA
TGTGCCAGCACCAGTACTCCTAATGCCGAGCAGTACTTC
CASTSTPNAEQYF
>TRBJ1-2|NA|TRBV25-1|NA
TGTGCCAGCAGTTTAGGAGGGATCTATGGCTACACCTTC
CASSLGGIYGYTF
>TRBJ1-2|TRBD1|TRBV9|NA
TGTGCCAGCAGCCCAGGGGGGGATTCCTATGGCTACACCTTC
CASSPGGDSYGYTF
>TRBJ1-3|NA|TRBV7-3|few
TGTGCCAGCAGCCTTAGACCGGACAGTTACTCTGGAAACACCATATATTTT
CASSLRPDSYSGNTIYF
>TRBJ1-5|NA|TRBV27|NA
TGTGCCACACGCCTCGGCTCTAGCAATCAGCCCCAGCATTTT
CATRLGSSNQPQHF
>TRBJ2-5|NA|TRBV7-2|NA
TGTGCCAGCAGCTTAGCCCTGCAGGCACTGGCCCAGTACTTC
CASSLALQALAQYF
>TRBJ2-2|NA|TRBV5-6|NA
TGTGCCAGCAGCCTACCGGTCACCGGGGAGCTGTTTTTT
CASSLPVTGELFF
>TRBJ2-4|NA|TRBV29-1|once
TGCAGCGTACCCCCCGGACAGTTCGGGGCCAAAAACATTCAGTACTTC
CSVPPGQFGAKNIQYF
>TRBJ2-4|TRBD1|TRBV6-6|NA
TGTGCCACGGAGGACAGGGGGTTCAACATTCAGTACTTC
CATEDRGFNIQYF
>TRBJ1-5|TRBD1|TRBV19|NA
TGTGCCAGTAGCCCCGGGACAGGGATCAATCAGCCCCAGCATTTT
CASSPGTGINQPQHF
>TRBJ2-7|NA|TRBV3-1/TRBV3-2|NA
TGTGCCAGCAGCCAAGATTACAGGGATGGCCACGAGCAGTACTTC
CASSQDYRDGHEQYF
>TRBJ1-1|TRBD1|TRBV4-1|few
TGCGCCAGCAGCCAGGAACAGGGGGTAGGGACTGAAGCTTTCTTT
CASSQEQGVGTEAFF
>TRBJ1-6|NA|TRBV28|NA
TGTGCCAGCAGTACTATATGGGCCGGGGAGTCCTTACGTTCCTATAATTCACCCCTCCACTTT
CASSTIWAGESLRSYNSPLHF
>TRBJ1-2|NA|TRBV12-5|NA
TGTGCTAGTGGTTTAACCAGAGGGGATGGCTACACCTTC
CASGLTRGDGYTF
>TRBJ1-1|TRBD1|TRBV18|NA
TGTGCCAGCTCACCCAGGACAGGGGGGGACACTGAAGCTTTCTTT
CASSPRTGGDTEAFF
>TRBJ1-2|NA|TRBV5-1|NA
TGCGCCAGCAGCTTGGATTCTACCCTGGGCTCTGGCTACACCTTC
CASSLDSTLGSGYTF
>TRBJ1-6|NA|TRBV6-4|NA
TGTGCCAGCAGTGAAGGGGATACTTCACCCCTCCACTTT
CASSEGDTSPLHF
>TRBJ1-2|TRBD1|TRBV7-9|NA
TGTGCCAGCAGCTCCACAACGGGACAGGGGGGCCACTATGGCTACACCTTC
CASSSTTGQGGHYGYTF
>TRBJ2-4|NA|TRBV6-2/TRBV6-3|NA
TGTGCCAGCAGTTACGGACAGCCAAGCCCAAACTACTTC
CASSYGQPSPNYF
>TRBJ2-3|NA|TRBV4-3|NA
TGCGCCAGCAGCCAAGAAGGGTCCCTCTACCTTAGCACAGATACGCAGTATTTT
CASSQEGSLYLSTDTQYF
>TRBJ1-5|NA|TRBV5-1|NA
TGCGCCAGCAGCTTGGTTGGGGACGGGACGCAGCCCCAGCATTTT
CASSLVGDGTQPQHF
>TRBJ1-1|NA|TRBV11-2|NA
TGTGCCAGCAGCTTGACTTCAGGGAAGGCGAACACTGAAGCTTTCTTT
CASSLTSGKANTEAFF
>TRBJ1-2|NA|TRBV6-5|NA
TGTGCCACCCGACAGCTCCAAAGGGCTAACTATGGCTACACCTTC
CATRQLQRANYGYTF
>TRBJ1-2|NA|TRBV12-3/TRBV12-4|NA
TGTGCCAGCAGTTTCTCCGTTAACTATGGCTACACCTTC
CASSFSVNYGYTF
>TRBJ2-3|TRBD2|TRBV5-1|NA
TGCGCCAGCAGCTTGGCCTCTAGCGGGGGCACAGATACGCAGTATTTT
CASSLASSGGTDTQYF
>TRBJ2-2|TRBD1|TRBV6-5|NA
TGTGCCAGCGGACAGGGCGCCGGGGAGCTGTTTTTT
CASGQGAGELFF
>TRBJ2-3|TRBD1|TRBV24-1|NA
TGTGCCACCAGTGACCCCGGGACAGGGGCAGATACGCAGTATTTT
CATSDPGTGADTQYF
>TRBJ2-2|NA|TRBV28|NA
TGTGCCAGCAGGATACCAGGGAGGACCGGGGAGCTGTTTTTT
CASRIPGRTGELFF
>TRBJ2-5|NA|TRBV3-1/TRBV3-2|NA
TGTGCCAGCAGCCAGGCCAAGTGGGACATTAGTTACCAAGAGACCCAGTACTTC
CASSQAKWDISYQETQYF
>TRBJ1-2|NA|TRBV6-1|NA
TGTGCCAGCAGTGACCAAGGGGATAACTATGGCTACACCTTC
CASSDQGDNYGYTF
>TRBJ1-4|TRBD1|TRBV7-9|NA
TGTGCCAGCATCCCGACAGGGAATAATGAAAAACTGTTTTTT
CASIPTGNNEKLFF
>TRBJ1-1|NA|TRBV5-1|once
TGCGCCAGCAGCTCCGGACAGCAGAACACTGAAGCTTTCTTT
CASSSGQQNTEAFF
>TRBJ1-1|NA|TRBV7-9|NA
TGTGCCAGCAGCTTGGGGGGAGAAGCTTTCTTT
CASSLGGEAFF
>TRBJ2-6|NA|TRBV7-6|NA
TGTGCCAGCAGCTTAGCGGACGGATTCTCTGGGGCCAACGTCCTGACTTTC
CASSLADGFSGANVLTF
>TRBJ2-7|NA|TRBV30|NA
TGTGCCTGGAGTGAAGTGACCTCCTACGAGCAGTACTTC
CAWSEVTSYEQYF
>TRBJ1-4|NA|TRBV5-6|NA
TGTGCCAGCAGCGCAACAGGGAGCGTTCGAGGAAAACTGTTTTTT
CASSATGSVRGKLFF
>TRBJ2-2|NA|TRBV4-3|NA
TGCGCCAGCAGCAGTAGTACAGGGAGGACCGGGGAGCTGTTTTTT
CASSSSTGRTGELFF
>TRBJ1-1|NA|TRBV2|NA
TGTGCCAAAAGGAAAGGTTGGGACACTGAAGCTTTCTTT
CAKRKGWDTEAFF
>TRBJ2-1|TRBD2|TRBV7-9|NA
TGTGCCAGCAGCGGACTAGCGGGGGGACCCTCCTACAATGAGCAGTTCTTC
CASSGLAGGPSYNEQFF
>TRBJ1-2|NA|TRBV7-2|NA
TGTGCCAGCAGCCAAGGACGGTTTTGGGATGGCTACACCTTC
CASSQGRFWDGYTF
>TRBJ1-1|TRBD1|TRBV4-1|NA
TGCGCCAGCAGCGGGCAACGTAATAATGACAGGGACACTGAAGCTTTCTTT
CASSGQRNNDRDTEAFF
>TRBJ2-7|TRBD1|TRBV7-2|NA
TGTGCCAGCAGCTTAGGGTCCTCAGGGGGCATCGACGAGCAGTACTTC
CASSLGSSGGIDEQYF